A selection of T cell receptor beta chains follows, all from one sample in a study of blood T cell repertoires in COVID-19. Sequencing was performed with immunoSEQ multiplex PCR; in TCRdb, only in-frame clones are kept and a portion is missing. The sample lists 58,000 or so clones; 74% were seen once. Sequenced input: peripheral blood. The receptors come from a woman of 80 years or more with acute or convalescent COVID-19. Each CDR3 is given with its conserved first and last residue. Each record gives: V gene, CDR3 length, J gene, clone size, D gene, CDR3 DNA, CDR3 protein. The D gene is left open where the match is weak. The size field is filled for only some rows; it gives once, few, many or a size class.

>TRBV3-1/TRBV3-2|14|TRBJ1-1|-|-
TGTGCCAGCACCGTGGGACGGGGAGGCACTGAAGCTTTCTTT
CASTVGRGGTEAFF
>TRBV5-4|13|TRBJ2-5|-|TRBD2
TGTGCCAGCAGCCTCGGGGGGAGGGAGACCCAGTACTTC
CASSLGGRETQYF
>TRBV24-1|16|TRBJ2-5|-|TRBD2
TGTGCCACTGGGAGCTTGAGCGGGAGGGCTCCCGAGACCCAGTACTTC
CATGSLSGRAPETQYF
>TRBV30|14|TRBJ2-5|-|TRBD1
TGTGCCTGGAGTGTAGGGACAGGGATGCAGACCCAGTACTTC
CAWSVGTGMQTQYF
>TRBV19|14|TRBJ1-1|-|-
TGTGCCAGTAGTATGAGACAACGGTCTGCTGAAGCTTTCTTT
CASSMRQRSAEAFF
>TRBV5-6|16|TRBJ1-2|-|TRBD1
TGTGCCAGCAGCTGGACGGGACAGGGGGAGGACTATGGCTACACCTTC
CASSWTGQGEDYGYTF
>TRBV29-1|16|TRBJ2-7|-|TRBD2
TGCAGCGTTGTTTCTCCGGGAGGCCTCTACTCCTACGAGCAGTACTTC
CSVVSPGGLYSYEQYF
>TRBV5-1|15|TRBJ2-2|-|TRBD2
TGCGCCAGCAGCTTGTCCGTGCGGGAGACCGGGGAGCTGTTTTTT
CASSLSVRETGELFF
>TRBV24-1|13|TRBJ1-2|-|TRBD1
TGTGCCACCAGCAGCCGGGACAGCTATGGCTACACCTTC
CATSSRDSYGYTF
>TRBV3-1/TRBV3-2|13|TRBJ1-1|-|-
TGTGCCAGCAGCCAAAGGACAGCCACTGAAGCTTTCTTT
CASSQRTATEAFF
>TRBV4-2|14|TRBJ2-3|-|-
TGTGCCAGCAGCCAGGAGGGGTTCACAGATACGCAGTATTTT
CASSQEGFTDTQYF
>TRBV7-3|16|TRBJ1-1|-|-
TGTGCCAGCAGTCCGGGTGCGGGCAGGGGCGAGACTGAAGCTTTCTTT
CASSPGAGRGETEAFF
>TRBV11-3|15|TRBJ2-1|-|-
TGTGCCAGCAGCCCCAGGGCAGCGCAATACAATGAGCAGTTCTTC
CASSPRAAQYNEQFF
>TRBV10-3|14|TRBJ1-2|-|-
TGTGCCATCAGTGTTAGGCCAGGGGCTTATGGCTACACCTTC
CAISVRPGAYGYTF
>TRBV28|15|TRBJ2-3|-|TRBD2
TGTGCCAGCAGTCTCCCCACTAGCGGCACAGATACGCAGTATTTT
CASSLPTSGTDTQYF
>TRBV5-1|16|TRBJ2-1|-|TRBD2
TGCGCCAGCAGCTTGGCCCGGGGGGGCGGCTACAATGAGCAGTTCTTC
CASSLARGGGYNEQFF
>TRBV11-2|15|TRBJ2-7|few|TRBD2
TGTGCCAGCAGCGCCCGGACTAGCGGGTTCCACGAGCAGTACTTC
CASSARTSGFHEQYF
>TRBV10-1|17|TRBJ2-3|few|TRBD2
TGCGCCAGCAGTGGACAGTTAGCGGGATTGTACGCAGATACGCAGTATTTT
CASSGQLAGLYADTQYF
>TRBV30|13|TRBJ2-2|-|-
TGTGCCTGGAGAGGAGGGTACACCGGGGAGCTGTTTTTT
CAWRGGYTGELFF
>TRBV12-3/TRBV12-4|11|TRBJ2-7|-|-
TGTGCCAGCAGTTTGGCCCAAGAGCAGTACTTC
CASSLAQEQYF
>TRBV2|13|TRBJ2-7|-|-
TGTGCCAGCAGTGTTCAGGTTCCCTACGAGCAGTACTTC
CASSVQVPYEQYF
>TRBV5-6|17|TRBJ1-3|few|-
TGTGCCAGCAGCTTTTTCGGCTCGGGAGTCTCTGGAAACACCATATATTTT
CASSFFGSGVSGNTIYF
>TRBV5-1|12|TRBJ2-1|-|-
TGCGCCAGCAGCCTAGGGACTAATGAGCAGTTCTTC
CASSLGTNEQFF
>TRBV5-8|16|TRBJ2-7|-|TRBD1
TGTGCCAGCAGCTTGGATGGACAGGCCTTCTCCTACGAGCAGTACTTC
CASSLDGQAFSYEQYF
>TRBV7-8|16|TRBJ2-1|-|-
TGTGCCAGCAGCTTCGTAGCTTCGAGCTCCTACAATGAGCAGTTCTTC
CASSFVASSSYNEQFF
>TRBV7-9|15|TRBJ1-4|once|TRBD1
TGTGCCAGCAGCACCCTAGGGACAGGGGCTGGAAAACTGTTTTTT
CASSTLGTGAGKLFF
>TRBV27|14|TRBJ2-2|-|-
TGTGCCAGCAGCAGACCCATAGCTCCGGGGGAGCTGTTTTTT
CASSRPIAPGELFF
>TRBV7-8|14|TRBJ2-5|once|TRBD2
TGTGCCAGCAGCCTTAGCGGGAGGCAAGAGACCCAGTACTTC
CASSLSGRQETQYF
>TRBV30|14|TRBJ1-4|-|-
TGTGCCTGGACCGACGGGCTGAGGGATGAAAAACTGTTTTTT
CAWTDGLRDEKLFF
>TRBV3-1/TRBV3-2|15|TRBJ2-3|-|-
TGTGCCAGCAGACCGGCTTCCAGACACACAGATACGCAGTATTTT
CASRPASRHTDTQYF
>TRBV19|17|TRBJ2-5|-|TRBD2
TGTGCCAGTAGTTCGGGACTAGCGGGAGGGCCTGAAGAGACCCAGTACTTC
CASSSGLAGGPEETQYF
>TRBV5-1|15|TRBJ2-3|-|-
TGCGCCAGCAGCGTTTCCCGGGGAAACACAGATACGCAGTATTTT
CASSVSRGNTDTQYF
>TRBV4-1|12|TRBJ1-5|few|TRBD1
TGCGCCAGCAGCCACCCCAGGGGGGCCCAGCATTTT
CASSHPRGAQHF
>TRBV28|15|TRBJ1-3|-|-
TGTGCCAGCAGGAACAGGGAGAAGAATGGAAACACCATATATTTT
CASRNREKNGNTIYF